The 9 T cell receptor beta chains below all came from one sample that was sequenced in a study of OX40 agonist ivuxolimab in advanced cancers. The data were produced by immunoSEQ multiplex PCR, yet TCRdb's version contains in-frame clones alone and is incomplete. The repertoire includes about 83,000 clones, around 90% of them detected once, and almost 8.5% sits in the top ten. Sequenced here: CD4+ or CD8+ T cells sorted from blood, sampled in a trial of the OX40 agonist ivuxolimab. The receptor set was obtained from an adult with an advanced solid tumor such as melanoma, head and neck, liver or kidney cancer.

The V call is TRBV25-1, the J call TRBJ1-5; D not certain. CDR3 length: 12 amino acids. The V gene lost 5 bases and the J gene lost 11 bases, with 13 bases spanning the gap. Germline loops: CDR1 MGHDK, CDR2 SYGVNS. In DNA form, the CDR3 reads TGTGCCAGCAGTCCCGGGTTCGGGTCCCAGCATTTT. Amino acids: CASSPGFGSQHF. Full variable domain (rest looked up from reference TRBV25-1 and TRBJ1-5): EADIYQTPRYLVIGTGKKITLECSQTMGHDKMYWYQQDPGMELHLIHYSYGVNSTEKGDLSSESTVSRIRTEHFPLTLESARPSHTSQYLCASSPGFGSQHFGDGTRLSIL.

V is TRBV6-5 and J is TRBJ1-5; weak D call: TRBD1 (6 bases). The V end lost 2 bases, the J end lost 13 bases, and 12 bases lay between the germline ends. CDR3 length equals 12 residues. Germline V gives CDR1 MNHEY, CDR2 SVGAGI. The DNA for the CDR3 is TGTGCCAGCAGTTACGATGGGGGGCTACAGCATTTT. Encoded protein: CASSYDGGLQHF.

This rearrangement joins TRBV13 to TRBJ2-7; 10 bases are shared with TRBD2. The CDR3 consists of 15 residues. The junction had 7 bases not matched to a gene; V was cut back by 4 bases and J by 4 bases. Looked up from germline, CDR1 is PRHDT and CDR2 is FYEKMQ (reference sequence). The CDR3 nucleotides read TGTGCCAGCAGCTCTACAACTAGCGGGGTTTACGAGCAGTACTTC. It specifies CASSSTTSGVYEQYF.

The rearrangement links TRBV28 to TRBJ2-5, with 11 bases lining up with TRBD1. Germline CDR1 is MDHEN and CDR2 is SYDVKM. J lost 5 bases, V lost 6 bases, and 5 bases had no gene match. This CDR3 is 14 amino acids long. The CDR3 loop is CASSLGTGGETQYF. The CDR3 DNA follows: TGTGCCAGCAGCCTCGGGACAGGGGGGGAGACCCAGTACTTC.

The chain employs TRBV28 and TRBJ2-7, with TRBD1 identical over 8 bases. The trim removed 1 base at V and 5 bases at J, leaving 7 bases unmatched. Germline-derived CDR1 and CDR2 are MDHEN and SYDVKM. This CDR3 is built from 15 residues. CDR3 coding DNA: TGTGCCAGCAGTTTATCGGCAGGGGGCCTCGACGAGCAGTACTTC. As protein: CASSLSAGGLDEQYF.

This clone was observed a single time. The CDR3 bases are TGTGCCAGCAGCTTAGGGTTACTGACGGCTAAGAATCAGCCCCAGCATTTT. Its protein product is CASSLGLLTAKNQPQHF. The chain links TRBV11-3 to TRBJ1-5; D remains ambiguous. The CDR3 runs to 17 residues. The germline V gene encodes CDR1 SGHNT and CDR2 YENEEA. Trimming left V 1 base short and J 4 bases short, with 17 bases between.

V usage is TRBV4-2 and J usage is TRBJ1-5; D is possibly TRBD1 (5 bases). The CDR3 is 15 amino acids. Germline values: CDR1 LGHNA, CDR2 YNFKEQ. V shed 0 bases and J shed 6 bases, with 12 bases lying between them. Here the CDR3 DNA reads TGTGCCAGCAGCCAAGATAGGGGTTTGGGTCAGCCCCAGCATTTT. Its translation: CASSQDRGLGQPQHF.

The chain's CDR3 is CASSEEGWPGGGYEQYF. Here the CDR3 DNA reads TGTGCCAGCAGTGAGGAGGGCTGGCCGGGCGGGGGCTACGAGCAGTACTTC. The chain joins TRBV6-1 to TRBJ2-7; 7 bases fit TRBD2. This CDR3 is built from 17 residues. After removal of 3 bases from V and 3 bases from J, the junction contained 14 bases not matched to a gene. Germline V gene data show CDR1 as MNHNS and CDR2 as SASEGT.

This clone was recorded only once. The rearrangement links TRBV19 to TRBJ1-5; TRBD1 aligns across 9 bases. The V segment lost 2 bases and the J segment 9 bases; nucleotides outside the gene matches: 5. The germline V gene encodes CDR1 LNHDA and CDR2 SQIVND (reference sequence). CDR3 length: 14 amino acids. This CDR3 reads CASSISGQGSPQHF. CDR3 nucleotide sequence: TGTGCCAGTAGTATATCGGGACAGGGTTCGCCCCAGCATTTT.